A selection of T cell receptor beta chains follows, all from one sample in a study of CD4+ T cells in melanoma. Only in-frame clones appear in the TCRdb table, and some are missing; sequencing was by immunoSEQ multiplex PCR. The sample carries roughly 140,000 clones, around nine tenths recorded once. These receptors were collected from a human donor with melanoma. Both conserved end residues are part of each CDR3.

J gene: TRBJ2-1; V gene: TRBV10-3; CDR3 protein: CAISEVSGANEQFF
J gene: TRBJ2-7; V gene: TRBV19; CDR3 protein: CASSEAGWTYEQYF
J gene: TRBJ1-5; V gene: TRBV5-4; CDR3 protein: CASSLDGVGNQPQHF
J gene: TRBJ2-6; V gene: TRBV30; CDR3 protein: CAWTGGGAFYGANVLTF
J gene: TRBJ1-3; V gene: TRBV18; CDR3 protein: CASFLDGTGGNTIYF
J gene: TRBJ2-5; V gene: TRBV5-1; CDR3 protein: CASRVAGPGETQYF
J gene: TRBJ2-2; V gene: TRBV4-1; CDR3 protein: CASSRYDGTVNTGELFF
J gene: TRBJ2-4; V gene: TRBV15; CDR3 protein: CATSSRDRENIQYF
J gene: TRBJ2-2; V gene: TRBV27; CDR3 protein: CASSLRSGYTGELFF
J gene: TRBJ2-7; V gene: TRBV5-1; CDR3 protein: CASSLGSFWDEQYF
J gene: TRBJ1-1; V gene: TRBV7-9; CDR3 protein: CASSLARAWGTEAFF
J gene: TRBJ1-2; V gene: TRBV30; CDR3 protein: CAWSIGGGFGYTF
J gene: TRBJ2-1; V gene: TRBV6-5; CDR3 protein: CASSYSGGGEQFF
J gene: TRBJ2-3; V gene: TRBV5-1; CDR3 protein: CASSTLTRPTPDTQYF
J gene: TRBJ2-3; V gene: TRBV5-1; CDR3 protein: CASSPKGSTDTQYF
J gene: TRBJ2-1; V gene: TRBV7-9; CDR3 protein: CASSPSGGGMDEQFF
J gene: TRBJ1-5; V gene: TRBV6-1; CDR3 protein: CASRMTGNQPQHF
J gene: TRBJ1-1; V gene: TRBV6-1; CDR3 protein: CASTQPYLEAFF
J gene: TRBJ2-3; V gene: TRBV6-5; CDR3 protein: CASSRTLTDTQYF
J gene: TRBJ2-2; V gene: TRBV5-1; CDR3 protein: CASSLGEASTGELFF
J gene: TRBJ2-1; V gene: TRBV2; CDR3 protein: CASSFRDSYYNEQFF
J gene: TRBJ1-1; V gene: TRBV2; CDR3 protein: CASRATGVTEAFF
J gene: TRBJ2-7; V gene: TRBV5-4; CDR3 protein: CASSIRTSRITYEQYF
J gene: TRBJ2-3; V gene: TRBV5-4; CDR3 protein: CASSLAQRGPTDTQYF
J gene: TRBJ2-5; V gene: TRBV5-1; CDR3 protein: CASSRGGIQETQYF
J gene: TRBJ2-2; V gene: TRBV30; CDR3 protein: CAWNRRSGTDYTGELFF
J gene: TRBJ2-3; V gene: TRBV4-2; CDR3 protein: CASSQLAGEGYTQYF
J gene: TRBJ2-1; V gene: TRBV5-1; CDR3 protein: CASSLGRQGAHNEQFF
J gene: TRBJ1-1; V gene: TRBV7-9; CDR3 protein: CASSLGSWLMNTEAFF
J gene: TRBJ2-3; V gene: TRBV4-1; CDR3 protein: CASSQVLAGQDTQYF
J gene: TRBJ2-7; V gene: TRBV7-9; CDR3 protein: CASSPSEGGSHEQYF
J gene: TRBJ2-7; V gene: TRBV18; CDR3 protein: CASSPTDRDYEQYF
J gene: TRBJ1-5; V gene: TRBV2; CDR3 protein: CASSEETGLIQPQHF
J gene: TRBJ2-1; V gene: TRBV6-1; CDR3 protein: CASSEGRPSSYNEQFF
J gene: TRBJ1-1; V gene: TRBV19; CDR3 protein: CASSYRNTEAFF